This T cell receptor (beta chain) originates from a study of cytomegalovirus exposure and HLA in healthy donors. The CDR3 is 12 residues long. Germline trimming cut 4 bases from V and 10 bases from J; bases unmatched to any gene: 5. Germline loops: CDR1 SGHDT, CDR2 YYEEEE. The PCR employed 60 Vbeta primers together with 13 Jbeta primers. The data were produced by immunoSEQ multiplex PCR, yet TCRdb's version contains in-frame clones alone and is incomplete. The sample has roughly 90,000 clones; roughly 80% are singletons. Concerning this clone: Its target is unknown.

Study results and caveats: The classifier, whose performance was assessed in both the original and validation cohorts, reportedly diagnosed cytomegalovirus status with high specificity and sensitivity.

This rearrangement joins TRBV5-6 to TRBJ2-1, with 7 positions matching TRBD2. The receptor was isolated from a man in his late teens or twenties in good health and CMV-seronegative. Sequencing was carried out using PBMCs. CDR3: CASSAGVREQFF. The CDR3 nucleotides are TGTGCCAGCAGCGCGGGAGTAAGGGAGCAGTTCTTC.